These 11 T cell receptor beta chains came from one sample sequenced in a study of T cells in placental villitis. Whole-study findings and limits: Villitis of unknown etiology placentae had higher clonality than controls, median about 0.059 versus 0.0061.

Antigens for these TCRs are unknown. Sequencing used immunoSEQ v4. Only in-frame clones appear in the TCRdb table, and some are missing; sequencing was by immunoSEQ multiplex PCR. The sample consists of a few thousand clones, under 90% of them appearing once. Sequenced material: placental tissue containing maternal and fetal cells. These TCRs come from a human patient with villitis of unknown etiology; the placental T cells may come from both mother and fetus.

This sequence joins TRBV6-5 and TRBJ1-2; 8 bases match TRBD1. The CDR3 totals 15 residues. The V segment lost 6 bases and the J segment 4 bases; nucleotides outside the gene matches: 10. Germline V gene lookup returns CDR1 MNHEY and CDR2 SVGAGI. The CDR3: CASRAGGRGVYGYTF. CDR3 sequence (DNA): TGTGCCAGCAGGGCAGGGGGCAGGGGGGTCTATGGCTACACCTTC.

This clone was seen only a few times. Within the sample, other DNA sequences also encode this same CDR3. The rearrangement uses TRBV19 and TRBJ2-7; a possible D gene is TRBD1 (6 bases). Germline lookup yields CDR1 LNHDA and CDR2 SQIVND (reference sequence). The germline V and J ends were trimmed by 1 base and 3 bases, with 10 bases remaining between them. This CDR3 spans 14 amino acids. The CDR3 is CASSIGTGLYEQYF. CDR3 in DNA: TGTGCCAGTAGTATAGGTACAGGGCTCTACGAGCAGTACTTC.

The chain is built from TRBV5-1 and TRBJ2-7; 7 bases align to TRBD2. J gave up 3 bases and V 0 bases, and 6 bases lay outside the gene matches. This CDR3 region has 15 residues. Per the germline V gene, CDR1 is SGHRS and CDR2 is YFSETQ. Written as DNA, the CDR3 is TGCGCCAGCAGCTTGGAGTCTAGCGGATTCTACGAGCAGTACTTC. This codes for CASSLESSGFYEQYF.

With respect to this clone: The sample has other DNA sequences that encode this CDR3 too. The chain is built from TRBV28 and TRBJ2-7; D perhaps matches TRBD1 (6 bases). The germline V and J ends were trimmed by 5 bases and 2 bases, with 13 bases remaining between them. CDR3 length: 14 residues. Germline V lookup: CDR1 MDHEN, CDR2 SYDVKM. The CDR3 here is CASSPLGAPYEQYF. CDR3 DNA: TGTGCCAGCAGTCCTCTGGGGGCGCCCTACGAGCAGTACTTC.

The chain carries TRBV6-5 and TRBJ2-4; a weak D match, TRBD1 (7 bases). The CDR3 contains 15 residues. CDR1 is MNHEY and CDR2 is SVGAGI in the germline V gene. V gave up 6 bases and J gave up 5 bases, with 17 bases separating them. The CDR3 DNA reads TGTGCCAGCAGCCCCCTGGAGGGGGCACAAAACATTCAGTACTTC. This sequence encodes CASSPLEGAQNIQYF.

The J gene is TRBJ2-5, the V gene TRBV6-5; 7 positions agree with TRBD1. Looked up from germline, CDR1 is MNHEY and CDR2 is SVGAGI. V shed 2 bases and J 2 bases; nucleotides not matched to a gene: 2. CDR3 length: 14 amino acids. CDR3 protein: CASSYGDSQETQYF. The CDR3 DNA reads TGTGCCAGCAGTTACGGGGACAGTCAAGAGACCCAGTACTTC.

The rearrangement links TRBV2 to TRBJ2-1; D is unresolved. There are 12 residues in the CDR3. CDR1 is SNHLY and CDR2 is FYNNEI in the germline V gene. V lost 7 bases to trimming and J lost 5 bases, with 9 bases between them. The CDR3 spells CASIQYNNEQFF. The CDR3 DNA follows: TGTGCCAGCATCCAGTATAACAATGAGCAGTTCTTC.

The gene calls are TRBV2 and TRBJ1-1; D not resolved. The CDR3 consists of 12 residues. Germline V lookup: CDR1 SNHLY, CDR2 FYNNEI. The germline V and J ends were trimmed by 2 bases and 2 bases, with 3 bases remaining between them. CDR3 sequence reads: CASSEFNTEAFF. CDR3 in DNA: TGTGCCAGCAGTGAATTCAACACTGAAGCTTTCTTT.

The CDR3 bases are TGTGCCAGCAGCTTCTTAGTCGGAGGGGTAACAGGAAACACCATATATTTT. Encoded protein: CASSFLVGGVTGNTIYF. This chain joins TRBV7-9 and TRBJ1-3, with D possibly being TRBD1 (5 bases). Trimming took off 3 bases at V and 4 bases at J, with 19 bases between the two ends. Germline V CDR1 and CDR2: SEHNR, FQNEAQ (reference sequence). This CDR3 is built from 17 residues. Filled out from reference TRBV7-9 and TRBJ1-3, the complete variable domain reads DTGVSQNPRHKITKRGQNVTFRCDPISEHNRLYWYRQTLGQGPEFLTYFQNEAQLEKSRLLSDRFSAERPKGSFSTLEIQRTEQGDSAMYLCASSFLVGGVTGNTIYFGEGSWLTVV.

J is TRBJ1-1 and V is TRBV18; tentatively, D is TRBD1 (6 bases). The CDR3 loop spans 15 amino acids. Trimming cost V 5 bases and J 0 bases, with 13 bases left between them. The V gene's germline CDR1 is KGHSH and CDR2 LQKENI. The CDR3 sequence: CASSIGQSMNTEAFF. Here the CDR3 DNA reads TGTGCCAGCTCAATCGGACAGTCGATGAACACTGAAGCTTTCTTT.

Notes on this clone: A read error may produce the germline difference seen at one junction end. This specimen includes other DNA sequences encoding the same CDR3. The J gene is TRBJ2-1, the V gene TRBV7-9; TRBD2 aligns across 8 bases. Per the germline V gene, CDR1 is SEHNR and CDR2 is FQNEAQ (reference sequence). The length of the CDR3 is 15 residues. The CDR3 loop reads CASSLGGRPHNEQFF. The CDR3 DNA is TGTGCCAGTAGCTTAGGCGGGAGGCCCCACAATGAGCAGTTCTTC.